This T cell receptor beta chain was sequenced for a study of CD8 T cells in ankylosing spondylitis. General observations from the study: Past studies reported some motif variants in reactive arthritis synovial fluid and blood. A TCR beta motif made of fewer than ten highly homologous variants seemed typical of ankylosing spondylitis blood. It was reported that disease-linked clones were significantly enriched in matched ankylosing spondylitis synovial fluid.

The CDR3 is made up of 16 amino acids. The V gene's germline CDR1 is MNHEY and CDR2 SVGAGI. J gave up 2 bases and V 3 bases, and 4 bases lay outside the gene matches. TCRdb re-derived calls from the 5' RACE reads in MiXCR, one entry per CDR3 protein. The sample carries roughly 670,000 distinct CDR3 sequences, over 15% recorded once. This clonotype was picked up a small number of times. Its antigen is still unknown. The rearrangement joins TRBV6-5 to TRBJ1-5, with 10 bases matching TRBD1. This sequence was found in a male donor with ankylosing spondylitis. Specimen: blood, either unsorted or a sorted T cell fraction (not recorded which). CDR3 protein: CASSYSGTGGNQPQHF. CDR3 in DNA: TGTGCCAGCAGTTATTCCGGGACAGGGGGCAATCAGCCCCAGCATTTT.